This entry is about one T cell receptor beta chain. The antigen remains undetermined. Germline lookup yields CDR1 SEHNR and CDR2 FQNEAQ (reference sequence). The CDR3 length is 14 residues. V was shortened by 5 bases and J by 5 bases, with 16 bases between the two germline ends. People who had autoimmune disease history or systemic immunosuppression were excluded. Sampling times: baseline, cycle 4 day 1, cycle 7 day 1. This specimen belongs to a study of OX40 agonist ivuxolimab in advanced cancers. Study information: Patients were under 90% male with ages roughly 20 to 80, mean 60.

Sequencing used immunoSEQ multiplex PCR; TCRdb keeps in-frame clones, though not all of them. Here the sample spans approximately 46,000 clones, approximately 86% being singletons. General study points: Some of the lowest clonal expansion was seen in partial responders at 0.1-3.0 mg/kg.

The sequence was obtained from an adult with an advanced solid tumor such as melanoma, head and neck, liver or kidney cancer. V is TRBV7-9 and J is TRBJ2-7; the D gene is possibly TRBD1 (5 bases). The specimen was CD4+ or CD8+ T cells sorted from blood, collected in a trial of the OX40 agonist ivuxolimab. The chain's CDR3 is CASSPTSMGHEQYF. The CDR3 DNA reads TGTGCCAGCAGCCCGACCTCGATGGGGCACGAGCAGTACTTC. Together with reference TRBV7-9 and TRBJ2-7, the CDR3 gives the full variable domain: DTGVSQNPRHKITKRGQNVTFRCDPISEHNRLYWYRQTLGQGPEFLTYFQNEAQLEKSRLLSDRFSAERPKGSFSTLEIQRTEQGDSAMYLCASSPTSMGHEQYFGPGTRLTVT.